Below, one TCR beta chain is given with its context. Antigen unknown. The cohort excluded patients with autoimmune disease history or systemic immunosuppression. Repertoires were generated with immunoSEQ multiplex PCR, while TCRdb's copy carries only in-frame clones and drops some. The sample contains some 28,000 clones, around 85% of which appear only once. These data originate in a study of OX40 agonist ivuxolimab in advanced cancers. Study in general: An anti-OX40 (CD134) antibody with agonistic activity, ivuxolimab, was administered to patients. Study results and caveats: Relatively little clonal expansion, among the lowest observed, appeared in partial responders at 0.1-3.0 mg/kg.

The sequence derives from an adult with an advanced solid tumor such as melanoma, head and neck, liver or kidney cancer. The specimen was CD4+ or CD8+ T cells sorted from blood, collected in a trial of the OX40 agonist ivuxolimab.

The CDR3 coding sequence is TGTGCCAGAAGCTTAGCCCGGCGGGGGCCCTACGAGCAGTACTTC. It specifies CARSLARRGPYEQYF. The chain employs TRBV7-5 and TRBJ2-7; TRBD2, as called in the table, went unchecked against the DNA. TRBV7-5 is recorded as a pseudogene. This CDR3 has 15 residues.